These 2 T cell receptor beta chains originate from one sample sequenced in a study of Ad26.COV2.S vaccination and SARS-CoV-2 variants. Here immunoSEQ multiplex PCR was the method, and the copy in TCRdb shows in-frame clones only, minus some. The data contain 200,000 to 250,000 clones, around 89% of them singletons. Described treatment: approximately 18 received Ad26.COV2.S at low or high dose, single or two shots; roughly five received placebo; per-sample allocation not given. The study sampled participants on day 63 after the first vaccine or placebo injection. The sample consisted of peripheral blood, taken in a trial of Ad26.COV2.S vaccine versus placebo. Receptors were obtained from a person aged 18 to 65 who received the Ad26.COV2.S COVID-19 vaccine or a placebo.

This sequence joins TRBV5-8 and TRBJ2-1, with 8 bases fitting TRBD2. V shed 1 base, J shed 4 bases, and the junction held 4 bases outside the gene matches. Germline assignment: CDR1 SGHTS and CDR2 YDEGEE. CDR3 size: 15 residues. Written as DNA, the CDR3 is TGTGCCAGCAGCTTGTCGGGAGGGATTTACAATGAGCAGTTCTTC. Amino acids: CASSLSGGIYNEQFF.

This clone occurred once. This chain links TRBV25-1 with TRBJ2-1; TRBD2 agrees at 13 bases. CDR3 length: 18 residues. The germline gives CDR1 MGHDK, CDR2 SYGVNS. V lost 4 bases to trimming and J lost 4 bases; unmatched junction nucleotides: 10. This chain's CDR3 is CASSGRLAGGTIYNEQFF. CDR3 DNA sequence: TGTGCCAGCAGTGGCCGACTAGCGGGGGGAACAATTTACAATGAGCAGTTCTTC.